Presented here are 24 T cell receptor beta chains from one specimen sequenced in a study of T cell responses to AZD1222 COVID-19 vaccine. Only in-frame clones appear in the TCRdb table, and some are missing; sequencing was by immunoSEQ multiplex PCR. Among about 170,000 clones listed, around 88% were seen once. The sequencing used peripheral blood, collected 28 days after the second AZD1222 dose. These receptors were taken from an adult who received the AZD1222 COVID-19 vaccine.

The J gene is TRBJ1-2, the V gene TRBV4-2; TRBD1 matches at 10 bases. This CDR3 comprises 16 residues. Germline V lookup: CDR1 LGHNA, CDR2 YNFKEQ. Trimming at V came to 4 bases and at J to 4 bases, leaving 9 bases not matched to a gene. For the CDR3, the DNA is TGTGCCAGCAGCCCCGCCCCGGGACAGGGGTTCTATGGCTACACCTTC. Residues: CASSPAPGQGFYGYTF.

The genes are TRBV18 and TRBJ2-2; no clear D gene. CDR1 and CDR2 (germline): KGHSH, LQKENI. The V end was cut by 2 bases, the J end by 1 base, with 5 bases between. This CDR3 comprises 14 residues. The CDR3, as DNA: TGTGCCAGCTCACCAGTTTGGAACACCGGGGAGCTGTTTTTT. The encoded protein is CASSPVWNTGELFF. Full variable domain (missing parts from reference TRBV18 and TRBJ2-2): NAGVMQNPRHLVRRRGQEARLRCSPMKGHSHVYWYRQLPEEGLKFMVYLQKENIIDESGMPKERFSAEFPKEGPSILRIQQVVRGDSAAYFCASSPVWNTGELFFGEGSRLTVL.

The chain recombines TRBV6-2 or TRBV6-3 with TRBJ2-1; D call uncertain. V was pared by 2 bases and J by 9 bases, with 11 bases between. The germline V gene encodes CDR1 MNHEY and CDR2 SVGEGT. This CDR3 spans 13 amino acids. The CDR3 DNA follows: TGTGCCAGCAGTTACGAAAAGTGGACTGAGCAGTTCTTC. It translates to CASSYEKWTEQFF.

V and J are TRBV7-2 and TRBJ2-1, with 13 positions matching TRBD2. The junction had 14 bases not matched to a gene; V was cut back by 4 bases and J by 8 bases. The CDR3 covers 18 residues. Germline CDR1 SGHTA, CDR2 FQGNSA. The CDR3 DNA reads as TGTGCCAGCAGCTCTCCAACTAGCGGGGGGGCTCTACATTATGAGCAGTTCTTC. Amino acids: CASSSPTSGGALHYEQFF. Combining the CDR3 with reference TRBV7-2 and TRBJ2-1 gives the whole variable domain GAGVSQSPSNKVTEKGKDVELRCDPISGHTALYWYRQSLGQGLEFLIYFQGNSAPDKSGLPSDRFSAERTGGSVSTLTIQRTQQEDSAVYLCASSSPTSGGALHYEQFFGPGTRLTVL.

The chain joins TRBV10-3 to TRBJ1-5; D remains unclear. Trimming removed 1 base from V and 2 bases from J, with 12 bases in between. Germline V gene data show CDR1 as ENHRY and CDR2 as SYGVKD. The CDR3 runs to 16 residues. CDR3 protein: CAISEFPGTRNQPQHF. As DNA, the CDR3 is TGTGCCATCAGTGAGTTCCCAGGAACACGCAATCAGCCCCAGCATTTT.

The gene calls are TRBV10-3 and TRBJ2-5, with TRBD1 matching 9 bases. The CDR3 runs 15 residues. V was clipped by 5 bases and J by 3 bases; unmatched bases: 7. The V gene's germline CDR1 is ENHRY and CDR2 SYGVKD. DNA for the CDR3: TGTGCCATCAGTCCCCGGGACAGGGTTAAAGAGACCCAGTACTTC. It specifies CAISPRDRVKETQYF.

The chain recombines TRBV7-9 with TRBJ2-4; 12 positions match TRBD2. Germline assignment: CDR1 SEHNR and CDR2 FQNEAQ (reference sequence). With 5 bases clipped from V and 0 bases from J, the junction kept 8 bases outside the gene matches. The CDR3 has 18 residues. The CDR3 loop reads CASSPNLAGGLAKNIQYF. In nucleotides, the CDR3 is TGTGCCAGCAGCCCCAATCTAGCGGGGGGGCTAGCCAAAAACATTCAGTACTTC.

The CDR3 here is CAISVQGLETEAFF. The DNA of the CDR3 is TGTGCCATCAGTGTTCAGGGGCTTGAAACTGAAGCTTTCTTT. The rearrangement joins TRBV10-3 to TRBJ1-1; a weak D match, TRBD1 (6 bases). V lost 4 bases and J lost 5, with 14 bases in between. Looked up from germline, CDR1 is ENHRY and CDR2 is SYGVKD. The CDR3 consists of 14 residues.

This clone was found once. The chain is built from TRBV9 and TRBJ1-2; D not certain. V lost 0 bases, J lost 4 bases, and 7 bases lay in between. The CDR3 contains 13 residues. Per the germline V gene, CDR1 is SGDLS and CDR2 is YYNGEE. The CDR3 DNA reads TGTGCCAGCAGCGTAGCTAACAGCTATGGCTACACCTTC. Encoded protein: CASSVANSYGYTF.

The CDR3: CASTLGQNYGYTF. For the CDR3, the DNA is TGTGCCAGCACACTCGGACAGAACTATGGCTACACCTTC. This chain connects TRBV9 to TRBJ1-2, with D perhaps matching TRBD1 (6 bases). The V and J ends lost 6 bases and 2 bases respectively, with 11 bases between them. The germline gives CDR1 SGDLS, CDR2 YYNGEE. The CDR3 extends over 13 amino acids.

The chain uses TRBV5-4 and TRBJ2-7; no firm D call. The CDR3 is 12 amino acids. The germline gives CDR1 SGHNT, CDR2 YYREEE (reference sequence). The V and J ends lost 0 bases and 6 bases respectively, with 7 bases between them. The CDR3 DNA reads as TGTGCCAGCAGCTTGGAGGCGACCGAGCAGTACTTC. Translated: CASSLEATEQYF.

The chain uses TRBV18 and TRBJ1-2, with D uncertain. Looked up from germline, CDR1 is KGHSH and CDR2 is LQKENI. The CDR3 covers 15 residues. V shed 2 bases and J shed 1 base, with 11 bases lying between them. The CDR3 DNA reads as TGTGCCAGCTCACCATTTCCAGCAGATAACTATGGCTACACCTTC. It codes for CASSPFPADNYGYTF.

The genes are TRBV3-1 (or the pseudogene TRBV3-2) and TRBJ2-3; D is perhaps TRBD2 (6 bases). Germline V gene sequence: CDR1 LGHDT, CDR2 YNNKEL (reference sequence). The CDR3 is 13 residues long. Trimming stripped 4 bases from V and 8 bases from J, with 13 bases between. CDR3 in amino acids: CASSPDGRATQYF. CDR3 nucleotide sequence: TGTGCCAGCAGCCCCGACGGGAGAGCTACGCAGTATTTT.

For the CDR3, the DNA is TGTGCCAGCAGTCGCGGGGGGGCAAATGGCAATGAGCAGTTCTTC. Translated: CASSRGGANGNEQFF. The gene calls are TRBV6-5 and TRBJ2-1, with 9 bases matching TRBD2. The J segment lost 6 bases and the V segment lost 5 bases, leaving 8 bases of the junction unmatched. Germline CDR1 reads MNHEY; CDR2 reads SVGAGI. This CDR3 is 15 amino acids long.

This chain joins TRBV2 and TRBJ2-5, with D unresolved. The CDR3 contains 12 residues. Germline loops: CDR1 SNHLY, CDR2 FYNNEI. V was clipped by 8 bases and J by 5 bases, with 12 bases between them. CDR3 amino acids: CASQIARETQYF. The DNA of the CDR3 is TGTGCCAGCCAGATCGCTAGGGAGACCCAGTACTTC.

The chain couples TRBV7-9 to TRBJ2-1; D gene ambiguous. V lost 5 bases, J lost 10 bases, and 12 bases lay in between. The CDR3 length is 12 residues. Germline lookup yields CDR1 SEHNR and CDR2 FQNEAQ (reference sequence). CDR3 amino acids: CASSPVLGEQFF. Written as DNA, the CDR3 is TGTGCCAGCAGCCCCGTCCTGGGGGAGCAGTTCTTC.

The chain links TRBV6-5 to TRBJ1-5, with 10 bases fitting TRBD1. The V gene's germline CDR1 is MNHEY and CDR2 SVGAGI. The CDR3 runs 14 residues. V gave up 7 bases and J gave up 4 bases; unmatched junction bases: 4. The CDR3 here is CASTGTGVNQPQHF. Here the CDR3 DNA reads TGTGCCAGCACAGGGACAGGGGTAAATCAGCCCCAGCATTTT.

This clone was seen more than once but under ten times. The V gene is TRBV2, the J gene TRBJ2-7; 9 bases fit TRBD2. The CDR3 is made up of 15 amino acids. V shed 3 bases, J shed 0 bases, and the junction held 3 bases outside the gene matches. Germline-derived CDR1 and CDR2 are SNHLY and FYNNEI. The chain's CDR3 is CASSDQRGASYEQYF. CDR3 nucleotide sequence: TGTGCCAGCAGTGACCAGCGGGGGGCCTCCTACGAGCAGTACTTC.

This chain joins TRBV24-1 and TRBJ2-1, with D unclear. The CDR3 runs to 12 residues. Per the germline V gene, CDR1 is KGHDR and CDR2 is SFDVKD. V lost 4 bases and J 12 bases, leaving 12 bases between the germline ends. CDR3 amino acids: CATSDTHGLQFF. The DNA for the CDR3 is TGTGCCACCAGTGACACCCACGGGCTGCAGTTCTTC.

The chain links TRBV11-2 to TRBJ1-2; D may be TRBD1 (6 bases). The CDR3 runs 16 residues. The germline V gene has CDR1 SGHAT and CDR2 FQNNGV. V dropped 4 bases and J dropped 2 bases, with 17 bases sitting between them. CDR3 protein: CASSSTRTALNYGYTF. For the CDR3, the DNA is TGTGCCAGCAGCTCCACTCGGACAGCTTTGAACTATGGCTACACCTTC. The complete variable domain, with remaining parts taken from reference TRBV11-2 and TRBJ1-2, reads EAGVAQSPRYKIIEKRQSVAFWCNPISGHATLYWYQQILGQGPKLLIQFQNNGVVDDSQLPKDRFSAERLKGVDSTLKIQPAKLEDSAVYLCASSSTRTALNYGYTFGSGTRLTVV.

Concerning this clone itself: Other nucleotide sequences in the sample specify the same CDR3. V is TRBV15 and J is TRBJ1-3, with 8 bases fitting TRBD1. This CDR3 has 14 residues. Trimming took 6 bases from V and 4 from J; bases not matched to a gene: 5. The germline CDR1 and CDR2 sequences are LNHNV and YYDKDF (reference sequence). CDR3 nucleotides: TGTGCCACCAGGAGACAGGGGTCAGGAAACACCATATATTTT. The encoded protein is CATRRQGSGNTIYF.

With respect to this clone: Other nucleotide sequences from this sample produce the same CDR3. The V call is TRBV19, the J call TRBJ2-1; D gene uncertain. Germline values: CDR1 LNHDA, CDR2 SQIVND (reference sequence). Between the trimmed V and J ends, which lost 3 bases and 6 bases, there was a span of 3 bases. The CDR3 is 11 residues long. In DNA, the CDR3 is TGTGCCAGTAGTATCCTCAATGAGCAGTTCTTC. Amino acid sequence: CASSILNEQFF.

As DNA, the CDR3 is TGTGCCAGTAGTCCGGGCAGGAACACTGAAGCTTTCTTT. It is translated as CASSPGRNTEAFF. The chain joins TRBV19 to TRBJ1-1; D call uncertain. Germline CDR1 and CDR2: LNHDA and SQIVND (reference sequence). The CDR3 is 13 amino acids. The V end was cut by 5 bases, the J end by 1 base, with 8 bases between.

The rearrangement links TRBV6-2 or TRBV6-3 to TRBJ2-3; 11 nucleotides match TRBD2. Germline V gene lookup returns CDR1 MNHEY and CDR2 SVGEGT. The CDR3 sequence is 16 residues long. V trimming: 2 bases; J trimming: 3 bases; junction bases outside the gene matches: 4. DNA for the CDR3: TGTGCCAGCAGTTACGCTCTAGCGGGGGGTACAGATACGCAGTATTTT. Its translation: CASSYALAGGTDTQYF.